This T cell receptor (beta chain) is from a study of chemoradiotherapy in HPV16-positive cancers. Study observations and caveats: During treatment, candidate HPV-specific clones and E7-related motifs expanded in tumor.

The table came from immunoSEQ multiplex PCR; TCRdb's copy has only in-frame clones and leaves some out. The data contain 10,000 to 15,000 clones, around 76% of them singletons. With respect to this clone: The target antigen is unknown.

Germline V gene sequence: CDR1 LNHNV, CDR2 YYDKDF (reference sequence). Trimming pared 2 bases from V and 4 bases from J, leaving 9 bases between. The CDR3 consists of 14 residues. V and J are TRBV15 and TRBJ1-3; no definite D call. Collection took place from a patient who underwent chemoradiotherapy. The clonotype originates from a human donor with HPV-associated anogenital cancer. For the CDR3, the DNA is TGTGCCACCAGCAGATCGTGGGGAGGAAACACCATATATTTT. Its translation is CATSRSWGGNTIYF.